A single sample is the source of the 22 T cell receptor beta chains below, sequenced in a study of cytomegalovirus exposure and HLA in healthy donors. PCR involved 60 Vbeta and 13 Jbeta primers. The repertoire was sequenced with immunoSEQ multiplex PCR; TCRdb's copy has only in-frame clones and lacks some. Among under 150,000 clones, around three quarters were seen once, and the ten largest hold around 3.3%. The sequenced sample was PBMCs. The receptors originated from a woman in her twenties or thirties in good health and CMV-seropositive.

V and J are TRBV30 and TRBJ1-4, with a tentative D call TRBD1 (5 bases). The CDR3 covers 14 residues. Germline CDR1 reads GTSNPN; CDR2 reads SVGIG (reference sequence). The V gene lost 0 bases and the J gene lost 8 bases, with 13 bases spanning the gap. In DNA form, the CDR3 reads TGTGCCTGGAGTGTGGGCAGGGTCGAGGAAAAACTGTTTTTT. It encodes CAWSVGRVEEKLFF.

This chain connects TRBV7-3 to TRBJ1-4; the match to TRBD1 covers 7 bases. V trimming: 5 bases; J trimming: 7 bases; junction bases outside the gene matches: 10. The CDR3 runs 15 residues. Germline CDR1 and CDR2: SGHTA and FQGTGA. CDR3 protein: CASSQPRDSPEKLFF. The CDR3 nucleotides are TGTGCCAGCAGCCAGCCCCGGGACAGCCCTGAAAAACTGTTTTTT.

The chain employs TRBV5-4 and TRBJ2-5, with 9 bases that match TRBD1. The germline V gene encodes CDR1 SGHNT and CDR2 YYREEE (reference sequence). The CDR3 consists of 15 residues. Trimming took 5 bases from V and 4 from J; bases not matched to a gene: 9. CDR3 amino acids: CASSKSTGGGETQYF. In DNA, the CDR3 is TGTGCCAGCAGTAAATCCACAGGGGGCGGAGAGACCCAGTACTTC.

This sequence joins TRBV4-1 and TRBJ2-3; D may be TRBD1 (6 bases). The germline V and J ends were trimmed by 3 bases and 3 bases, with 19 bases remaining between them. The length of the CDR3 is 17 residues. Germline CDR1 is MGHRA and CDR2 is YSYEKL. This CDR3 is CASSQAPPGRGTDTQYF. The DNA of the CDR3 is TGCGCCAGCAGCCAGGCACCCCCGGGCAGGGGAACAGATACGCAGTATTTT.

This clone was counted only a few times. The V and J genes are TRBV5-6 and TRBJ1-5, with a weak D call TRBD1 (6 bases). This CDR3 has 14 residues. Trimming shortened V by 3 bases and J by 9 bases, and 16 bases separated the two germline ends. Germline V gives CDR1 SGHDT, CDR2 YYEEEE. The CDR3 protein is CASSSDRFQGPQHF. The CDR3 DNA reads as TGTGCCAGCAGCTCCGACAGGTTTCAAGGGCCCCAGCATTTT.

CDR3 sequence reads: CASSVGLANTGELFF. The CDR3 DNA sequence: TGTGCCAGCAGCGTAGGACTAGCCAACACCGGGGAGCTGTTTTTT. This chain connects TRBV9 to TRBJ2-2, with 7 bases that match TRBD2. This CDR3 spans 15 amino acids. The ends lost 0 bases at V and 2 bases at J; junction bases unmatched: 1. The V gene's germline CDR1 is SGDLS and CDR2 YYNGEE.

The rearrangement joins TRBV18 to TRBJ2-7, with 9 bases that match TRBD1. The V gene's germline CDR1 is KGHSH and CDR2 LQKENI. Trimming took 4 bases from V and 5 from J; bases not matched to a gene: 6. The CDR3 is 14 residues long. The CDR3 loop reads CASSRDRDTDEQYF. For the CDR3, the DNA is TGTGCCAGCTCACGGGACAGGGATACGGACGAGCAGTACTTC.

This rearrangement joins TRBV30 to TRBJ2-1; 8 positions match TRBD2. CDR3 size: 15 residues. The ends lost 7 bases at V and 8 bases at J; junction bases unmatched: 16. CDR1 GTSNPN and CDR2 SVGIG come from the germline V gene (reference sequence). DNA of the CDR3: TGTGCCTTAAACCAACTAGCGGCGCCCTCCGATGAGCAGTTCTTC. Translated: CALNQLAAPSDEQFF.

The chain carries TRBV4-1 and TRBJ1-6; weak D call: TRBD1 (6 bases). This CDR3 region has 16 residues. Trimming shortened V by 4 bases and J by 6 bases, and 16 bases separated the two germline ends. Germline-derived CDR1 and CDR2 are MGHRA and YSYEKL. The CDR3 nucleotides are TGCGCCAGCAGCCCCGTCGGGGGGCGCTTTAATTCACCCCTCCACTTT. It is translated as CASSPVGGRFNSPLHF.

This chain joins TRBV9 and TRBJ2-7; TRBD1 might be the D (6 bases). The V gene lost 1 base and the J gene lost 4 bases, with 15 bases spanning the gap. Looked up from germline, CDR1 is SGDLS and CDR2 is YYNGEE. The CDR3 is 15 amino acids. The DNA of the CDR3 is TGTGCCAGCAGCGTAAGCCAGGGGAGCAGGTACGAGCAGTACTTC. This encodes CASSVSQGSRYEQYF.

Here the CDR3 DNA reads TGTGCCAGCAGTTCCTCAGCGGGGGGGCTCGAGCAGTACTTC. Residues: CASSSSAGGLEQYF. The chain recombines TRBV2 with TRBJ2-7, with 10 positions matching TRBD2. The CDR3 loop spans 14 amino acids. Germline V gene data show CDR1 as SNHLY and CDR2 as FYNNEI. The J segment lost 6 bases and the V segment lost 5 bases, leaving 7 bases of the junction unmatched.

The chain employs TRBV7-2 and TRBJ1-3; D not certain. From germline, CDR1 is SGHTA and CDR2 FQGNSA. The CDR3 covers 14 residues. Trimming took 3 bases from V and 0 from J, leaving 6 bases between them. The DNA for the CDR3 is TGTGCCAGCAGCTTTACTGGCTCTGGAAACACCATATATTTT. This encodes CASSFTGSGNTIYF.

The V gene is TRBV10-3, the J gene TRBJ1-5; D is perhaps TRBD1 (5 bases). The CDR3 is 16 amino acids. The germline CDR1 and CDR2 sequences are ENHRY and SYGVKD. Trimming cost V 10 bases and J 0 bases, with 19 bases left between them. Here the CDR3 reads CATAITGLNSNQPQHF. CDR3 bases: TGTGCCACCGCGATTACAGGATTGAATAGCAATCAGCCCCAGCATTTT.

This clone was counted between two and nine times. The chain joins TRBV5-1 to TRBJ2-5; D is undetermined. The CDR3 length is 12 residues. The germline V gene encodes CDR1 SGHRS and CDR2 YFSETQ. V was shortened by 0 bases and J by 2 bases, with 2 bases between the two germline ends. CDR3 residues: CASSLAQETQYF. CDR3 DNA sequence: TGCGCCAGCAGCTTGGCGCAAGAGACCCAGTACTTC.

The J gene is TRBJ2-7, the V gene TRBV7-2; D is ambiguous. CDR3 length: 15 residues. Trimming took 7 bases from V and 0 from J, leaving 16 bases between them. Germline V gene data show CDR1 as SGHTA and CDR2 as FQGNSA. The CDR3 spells CASTPQTAISYEQYF. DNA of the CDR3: TGTGCCAGCACCCCCCAGACTGCTATCTCCTACGAGCAGTACTTC.

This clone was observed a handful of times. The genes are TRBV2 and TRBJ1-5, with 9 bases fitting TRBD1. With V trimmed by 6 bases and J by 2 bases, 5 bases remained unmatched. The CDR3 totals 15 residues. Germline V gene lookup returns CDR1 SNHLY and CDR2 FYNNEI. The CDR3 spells CASSRDRVGNQPQHF. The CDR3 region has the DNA TGTGCCAGCAGCCGGGACAGGGTAGGCAATCAGCCCCAGCATTTT.

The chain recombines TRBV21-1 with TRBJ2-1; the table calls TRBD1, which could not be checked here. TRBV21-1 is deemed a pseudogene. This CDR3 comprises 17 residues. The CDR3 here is CASSKEVRGQGYNEQFF. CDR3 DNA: TGTGCCAGCAGCAAAGAAGTACGCGGACAGGGCTACAATGAGCAGTTCTTC.

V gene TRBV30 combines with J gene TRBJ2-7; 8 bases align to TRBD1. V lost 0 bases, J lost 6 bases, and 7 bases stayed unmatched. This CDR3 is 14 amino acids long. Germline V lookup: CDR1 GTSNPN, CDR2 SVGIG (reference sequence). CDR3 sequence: CAWSVNRGFAEQYF. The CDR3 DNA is TGTGCCTGGAGTGTGAACAGGGGGTTTGCCGAGCAGTACTTC.

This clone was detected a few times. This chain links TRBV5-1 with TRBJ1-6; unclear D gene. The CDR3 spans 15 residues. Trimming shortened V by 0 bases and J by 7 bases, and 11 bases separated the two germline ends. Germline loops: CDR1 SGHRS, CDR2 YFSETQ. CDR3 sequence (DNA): TGCGCCAGCAGCTTGGGACCCCGAGGGAATTCACCCCTCCACTTT. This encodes CASSLGPRGNSPLHF.

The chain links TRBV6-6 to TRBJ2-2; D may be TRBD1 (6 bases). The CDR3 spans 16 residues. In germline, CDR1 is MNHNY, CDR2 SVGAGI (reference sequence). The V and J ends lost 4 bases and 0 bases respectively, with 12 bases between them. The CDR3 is CASSSQGLANTGELFF. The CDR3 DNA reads TGTGCCAGCAGTTCCCAGGGGCTGGCGAACACCGGGGAGCTGTTTTTT.

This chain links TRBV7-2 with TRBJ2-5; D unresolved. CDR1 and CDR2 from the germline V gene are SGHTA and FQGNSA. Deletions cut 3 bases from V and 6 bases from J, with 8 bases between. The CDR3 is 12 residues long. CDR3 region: CASSFPRKTQYF. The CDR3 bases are TGTGCCAGCAGCTTTCCGAGAAAGACCCAGTACTTC.

The CDR3 region has the DNA TGTGCCAGCAGCCTCTTGGGACTGAGTGTCTACGAGCAGTACTTC. Translation gives CASSLLGLSVYEQYF. V gene TRBV5-4 combines with J gene TRBJ2-7, with a possible D match to TRBD2 (6 bases). The CDR3 is made up of 15 amino acids. Trimming took 4 bases from V and 3 from J, leaving 17 bases between them. Germline V lookup: CDR1 SGHNT, CDR2 YYREEE (reference sequence).